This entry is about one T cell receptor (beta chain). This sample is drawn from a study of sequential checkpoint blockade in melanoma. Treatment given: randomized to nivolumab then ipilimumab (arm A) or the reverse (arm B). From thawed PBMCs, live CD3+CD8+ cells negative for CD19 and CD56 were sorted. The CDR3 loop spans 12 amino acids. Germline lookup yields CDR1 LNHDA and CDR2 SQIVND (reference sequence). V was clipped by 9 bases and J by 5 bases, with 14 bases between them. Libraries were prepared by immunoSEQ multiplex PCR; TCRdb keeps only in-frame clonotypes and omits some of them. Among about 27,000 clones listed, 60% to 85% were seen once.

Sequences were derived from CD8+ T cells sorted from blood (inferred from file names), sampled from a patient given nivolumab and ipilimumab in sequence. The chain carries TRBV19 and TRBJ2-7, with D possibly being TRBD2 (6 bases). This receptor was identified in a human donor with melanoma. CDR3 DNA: TGTGCCAGACCCGGGAGAGAGGACGAGCAGTACTTC. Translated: CARPGREDEQYF.